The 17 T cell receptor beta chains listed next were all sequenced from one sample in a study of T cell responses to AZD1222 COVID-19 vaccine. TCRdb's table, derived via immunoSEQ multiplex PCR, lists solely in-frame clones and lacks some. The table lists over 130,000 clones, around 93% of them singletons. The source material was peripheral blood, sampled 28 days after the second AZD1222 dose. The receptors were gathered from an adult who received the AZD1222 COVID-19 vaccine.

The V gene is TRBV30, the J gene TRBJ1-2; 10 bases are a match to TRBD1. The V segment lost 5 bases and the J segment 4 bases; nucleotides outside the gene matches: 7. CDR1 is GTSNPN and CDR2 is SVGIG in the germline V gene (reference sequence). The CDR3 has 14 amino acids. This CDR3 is CAWQGQGEGYGYTF. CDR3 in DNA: TGTGCCTGGCAAGGACAGGGGGAGGGCTATGGCTACACCTTC.

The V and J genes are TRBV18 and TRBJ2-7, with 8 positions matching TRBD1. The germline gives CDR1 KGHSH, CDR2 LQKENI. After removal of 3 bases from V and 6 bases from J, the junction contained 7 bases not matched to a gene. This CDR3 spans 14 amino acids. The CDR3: CASSPARTGLEQYF. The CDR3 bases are TGTGCCAGCTCACCCGCGCGGACAGGGCTCGAGCAGTACTTC.

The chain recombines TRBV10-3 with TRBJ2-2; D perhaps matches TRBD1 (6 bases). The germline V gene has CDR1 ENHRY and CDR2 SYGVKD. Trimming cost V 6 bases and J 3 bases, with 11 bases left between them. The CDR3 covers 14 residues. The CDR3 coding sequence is TGTGCCATCAGGGACAGCGCGGACACCGGGGAGCTGTTTTTT. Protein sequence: CAIRDSADTGELFF.

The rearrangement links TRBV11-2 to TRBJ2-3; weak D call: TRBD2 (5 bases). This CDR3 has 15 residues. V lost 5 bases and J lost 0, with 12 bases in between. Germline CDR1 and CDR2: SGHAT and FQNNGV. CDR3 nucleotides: TGTGCCAGCAGCCCCCAAAGCGGCAGCACAGATACGCAGTATTTT. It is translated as CASSPQSGSTDTQYF.

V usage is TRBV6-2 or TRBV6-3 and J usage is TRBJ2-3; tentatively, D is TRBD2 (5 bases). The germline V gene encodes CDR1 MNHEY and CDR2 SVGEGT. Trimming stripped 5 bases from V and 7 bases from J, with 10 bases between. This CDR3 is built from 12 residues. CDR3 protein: CASSRGLNTQYF. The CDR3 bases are TGTGCCAGCAGTCGCGGGCTAAATACGCAGTATTTT.

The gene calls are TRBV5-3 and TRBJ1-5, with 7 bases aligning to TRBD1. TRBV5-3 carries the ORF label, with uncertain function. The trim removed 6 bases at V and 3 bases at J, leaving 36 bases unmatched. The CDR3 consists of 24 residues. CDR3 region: CARNRSKSGQREQINSSFNQPQHF. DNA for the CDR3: TGTGCCAGAAACCGATCTAAGTCGGGACAGAGAGAGCAAATTAATTCTTCATTCAATCAGCCCCAGCATTTT.

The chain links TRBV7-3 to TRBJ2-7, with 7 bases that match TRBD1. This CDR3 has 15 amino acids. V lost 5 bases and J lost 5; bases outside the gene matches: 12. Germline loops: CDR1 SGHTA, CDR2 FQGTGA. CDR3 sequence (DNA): TGTGCCAGCAGCCTCCTCGCAGGGGGAGAAAACGAGCAGTACTTC. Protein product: CASSLLAGGENEQYF.

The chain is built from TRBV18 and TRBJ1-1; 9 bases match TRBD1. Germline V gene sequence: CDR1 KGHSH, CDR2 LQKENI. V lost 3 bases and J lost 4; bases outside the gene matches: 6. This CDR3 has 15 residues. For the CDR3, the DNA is TGTGCCAGCTCACCGTCCCGGGACAGGGTCACTGAAGCTTTCTTT. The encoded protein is CASSPSRDRVTEAFF.

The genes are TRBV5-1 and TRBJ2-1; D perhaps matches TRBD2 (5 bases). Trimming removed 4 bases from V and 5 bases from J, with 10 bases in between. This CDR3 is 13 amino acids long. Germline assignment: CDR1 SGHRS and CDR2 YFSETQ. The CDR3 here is CASSERLNNEQFF. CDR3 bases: TGCGCCAGCAGCGAGCGGTTGAACAATGAGCAGTTCTTC.

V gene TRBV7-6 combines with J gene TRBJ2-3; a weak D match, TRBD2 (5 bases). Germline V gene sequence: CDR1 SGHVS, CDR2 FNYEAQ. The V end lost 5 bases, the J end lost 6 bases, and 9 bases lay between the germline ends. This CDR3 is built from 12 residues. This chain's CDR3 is CASSTLADTQYF. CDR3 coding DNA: TGTGCCAGCAGCACCCTAGCCGATACGCAGTATTTT.

The CDR3 nucleotides are TGCAGCGTTGCGGGGGTCGCCTACGAGCAGTACTTC. The encoded protein is CSVAGVAYEQYF. This sequence joins TRBV29-1 and TRBJ2-7; perhaps TRBD2 as D (6 bases). The V gene lost 4 bases and the J gene lost 2 bases, with 9 bases spanning the gap. The CDR3 loop spans 12 amino acids. In germline, CDR1 is SQVTM, CDR2 ANQGSEA.

DNA of the CDR3: TGTGCCAGTAGTATCGGGCAGAGCTCCTATAATTCACCCCTCCACTTT. Protein sequence: CASSIGQSSYNSPLHF. The chain has TRBV19 and TRBJ1-6; D gene uncertain. Germline lookup yields CDR1 LNHDA and CDR2 SQIVND (reference sequence). The CDR3 is 16 amino acids. Trimming removed 3 bases from V and 0 bases from J, with 9 bases in between.

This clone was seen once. CDR3 in DNA: TGTGCCAGTAGTACCTTCGGAAACACCATATATTTT. It specifies CASSTFGNTIYF. The gene calls are TRBV19 and TRBJ1-3; D is uncertain. Per the germline V gene, CDR1 is LNHDA and CDR2 is SQIVND (reference sequence). Trimming shortened V by 4 bases and J by 4 bases, and 5 bases separated the two germline ends. The CDR3 extends over 12 amino acids. Full variable domain (remainder filled in from reference TRBV19 and TRBJ1-3): DGGITQSPKYLFRKEGQNVTLSCEQNLNHDAMYWYRQDPGQGLRLIYYSQIVNDFQKGDIAEGYSVSREKKESFPLTVTSAQKNPTAFYLCASSTFGNTIYFGEGSWLTVV.

CDR3 in amino acids: CASSLGGTGEDYEQYF. CDR3 coding DNA: TGCGCCAGCAGCTTGGGCGGGACAGGGGAAGATTACGAGCAGTACTTC. This rearrangement joins TRBV5-1 to TRBJ2-7; 10 bases are a match to TRBD1. Losses at the gene ends were 0 bases for V and 4 bases for J; bases not matched to a gene: 7. The germline V gene has CDR1 SGHRS and CDR2 YFSETQ. This CDR3 has 16 amino acids.

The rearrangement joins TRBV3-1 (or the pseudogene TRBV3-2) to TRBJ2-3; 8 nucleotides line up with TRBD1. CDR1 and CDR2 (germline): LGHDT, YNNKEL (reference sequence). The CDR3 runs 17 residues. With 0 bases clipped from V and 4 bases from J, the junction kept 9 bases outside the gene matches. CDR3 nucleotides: TGTGCCAGCAGCCAAGATTATGGGACAGGATTTGCAGATACGCAGTATTTT. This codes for CASSQDYGTGFADTQYF.

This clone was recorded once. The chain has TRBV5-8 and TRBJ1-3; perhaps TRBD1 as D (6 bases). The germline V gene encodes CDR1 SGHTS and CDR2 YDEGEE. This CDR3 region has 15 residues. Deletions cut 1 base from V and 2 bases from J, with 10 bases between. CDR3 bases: TGTGCCAGCAGCTTGATCCGGGACACTGGAAACACCATATATTTT. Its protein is CASSLIRDTGNTIYF.

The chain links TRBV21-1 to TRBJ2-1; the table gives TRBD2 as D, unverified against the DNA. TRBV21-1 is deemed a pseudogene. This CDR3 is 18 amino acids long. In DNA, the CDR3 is TGTGCCAGCAGTCCGAATACGGGACTAGCGGGAGCCAGGGGTGAGCAGTTCTTC. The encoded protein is CASSPNTGLAGARGEQFF.